Listed below are T cell receptor beta chains from one sample, sequenced in a study of cytomegalovirus exposure and HLA in healthy donors. The data were produced by immunoSEQ multiplex PCR, yet TCRdb's version contains in-frame clones alone and is incomplete. Of over 70,000 clones in the sample, 78% were seen once. Sequenced input: PBMCs. These receptors originate from a male donor in good health and CMV-seropositive. Both conserved end residues are part of each CDR3. A D gene is named only where the DNA matches it firmly. A clone size is listed for some rows: how often the clone was seen (once, few, many), or a class if it is expanded.

clone_size: NA; v_call: TRBV4-1; j_call: TRBJ1-2; d_call: NA; cdr3_aa: CASSQSTDINYGYTF; cdr3_nt: TGCGCCAGCAGCCAGTCCACAGATATTAACTATGGCTACACCTTC
clone_size: NA; v_call: TRBV27; j_call: TRBJ2-7; d_call: NA; cdr3_aa: CASSPYGSYEQYF; cdr3_nt: TGTGCCAGCAGCCCTTACGGCTCCTACGAGCAGTACTTC
clone_size: NA; v_call: TRBV7-8; j_call: TRBJ2-5; d_call: TRBD1; cdr3_aa: CASPGQGGETQYF; cdr3_nt: TGTGCCAGCCCCGGACAGGGGGGAGAGACCCAGTACTTC
clone_size: NA; v_call: TRBV28; j_call: TRBJ1-1; d_call: TRBD1; cdr3_aa: CASIPNGWVGDRGTEAFF; cdr3_nt: TGTGCCAGCATTCCCAATGGGTGGGTCGGCGACAGGGGCACTGAAGCTTTCTTT
clone_size: NA; v_call: TRBV23-1; j_call: TRBJ2-7; d_call: TRBD2; cdr3_aa: CASSQSASGTRTPYEQYF; cdr3_nt: TGCGCCAGCAGTCAATCGGCTAGCGGGACCCGAACCCCCTACGAGCAGTACTTC
clone_size: few; v_call: TRBV6-4; j_call: TRBJ2-3; d_call: TRBD2; cdr3_aa: CASSLAGTDTQYF; cdr3_nt: TGTGCCAGCAGCCTAGCGGGCACAGATACGCAGTATTTT
clone_size: NA; v_call: TRBV4-2; j_call: TRBJ2-3; d_call: TRBD2; cdr3_aa: CASSQGPGLAGSSTDTQYF; cdr3_nt: TGTGCCAGCAGCCAAGGCCCTGGACTAGCGGGATCTAGCACAGATACGCAGTATTTT
clone_size: NA; v_call: TRBV28; j_call: TRBJ2-7; d_call: TRBD2; cdr3_aa: CASSLLAEEQYF; cdr3_nt: TGTGCCAGCAGTTTACTAGCGGAAGAGCAGTACTTC
clone_size: NA; v_call: TRBV4-1; j_call: TRBJ2-2; d_call: TRBD1; cdr3_aa: CASSPLGQGTGELFF; cdr3_nt: TGCGCCAGCAGCCCGCTGGGACAGGGCACCGGGGAGCTGTTTTTT
clone_size: NA; v_call: TRBV28; j_call: TRBJ2-7; d_call: NA; cdr3_aa: CASSIRLAYEQYF; cdr3_nt: TGTGCCAGCAGTATTCGCTTAGCCTACGAGCAGTACTTC
clone_size: NA; v_call: TRBV5-1; j_call: TRBJ2-7; d_call: TRBD1; cdr3_aa: CASSLDGTGGPASYEQYF; cdr3_nt: TGCGCCAGCAGCTTGGACGGGACAGGGGGTCCAGCGTCCTACGAGCAGTACTTC
clone_size: few; v_call: TRBV28; j_call: TRBJ2-2; d_call: TRBD2; cdr3_aa: CASSFLGTSGRGELFF; cdr3_nt: TGTGCCAGCAGTTTTTTGGGGACTAGCGGGAGGGGGGAGCTGTTTTTT
clone_size: NA; v_call: TRBV30; j_call: TRBJ2-1; d_call: NA; cdr3_aa: CAWSQGDNEQFF; cdr3_nt: TGTGCCTGGAGTCAAGGGGACAATGAGCAGTTCTTC
clone_size: NA; v_call: TRBV5-4; j_call: TRBJ2-3; d_call: NA; cdr3_aa: CASSSRKEGFTDTQYF; cdr3_nt: TGTGCCAGCAGCTCTAGGAAGGAGGGCTTCACAGATACGCAGTATTTT
clone_size: once; v_call: TRBV7-9; j_call: TRBJ1-1; d_call: NA; cdr3_aa: CSSSANNGGMNTEAFF; cdr3_nt: TGTTCCAGCAGCGCAAACAATGGAGGGATGAACACTGAAGCTTTCTTT
clone_size: once; v_call: TRBV5-1; j_call: TRBJ2-1; d_call: NA; cdr3_aa: CASSSIQGLDRNEQFF; cdr3_nt: TGCGCCAGCAGCTCAATTCAGGGGCTGGACCGTAATGAGCAGTTCTTC
clone_size: NA; v_call: TRBV30; j_call: TRBJ2-1; d_call: TRBD1; cdr3_aa: CAWSRGRGQNEQFF; cdr3_nt: TGTGCCTGGAGTAGGGGAAGGGGGCAGAATGAGCAGTTCTTC
clone_size: NA; v_call: TRBV5-1; j_call: TRBJ1-3; d_call: NA; cdr3_aa: CASSLQQHGAGNTIYF; cdr3_nt: TGCGCCAGCAGCTTGCAACAGCACGGGGCTGGAAACACCATATATTTT
clone_size: NA; v_call: TRBV5-1; j_call: TRBJ2-1; d_call: NA; cdr3_aa: CASSLAGNLGPFF; cdr3_nt: TGCGCCAGCAGCCTCGCAGGGAATTTGGGTCCGTTCTTC
clone_size: NA; v_call: TRBV10-3; j_call: TRBJ2-1; d_call: NA; cdr3_aa: CAIRSRDTSSYNEQFF; cdr3_nt: TGTGCCATCAGAAGCCGGGACACTAGCTCCTACAATGAGCAGTTCTTC